Here is one T cell receptor beta chain with its context. No antigen is known for it. With the 5' RACE reads reprocessed, TCRdb shows one record per CDR3 protein and no DNA. The sample holds some 300,000 distinct CDR3 sequences. This entry belongs to a study of T cells expressing NK-cell markers. Study results and caveats: 1.0-7.0% of CD8+ T cells in more than 5 donors belonged to dominant NKG2C+ clonotypes. HCMV specificity of the expanded NKG2C+ T cell clones stayed unclear.

In germline, CDR1 is LGHNA, CDR2 YNFKEQ. CDR3 length: 17 amino acids. The chain recombines TRBV4-2 with TRBJ2-1; the D call of TRBD1 rests on TCRdb alone, since no DNA is present to check it. The receptor was isolated from a man aged 18 to 30 in good health. The sample consisted of blood T cells: a sorted CD56 or NKG2C T cell subset, CD4+ or CD8+ T cells, or bulk PBMC T cells (not recorded which). CDR3 region: CASSRVSGSLTYNEQFF.